This T cell receptor (beta chain) was captured in a study of blood T cells in healthy people across ages. In regard to this clonotype: Its cognate antigen is unknown.

Peripheral blood from each donor was collected in a volume of 9.5 to 10 milliliters. General study findings and limits: Higher diversity, along with more naive CD4+ cells, distinguished long-lived donors from aged donors.

PCR was performed a second time for about 7 to 11 cycles using a sample-barcoded 5' primer and a J-beta primer mix. TCRdb recomputed calls from the 5' RACE reads with MiXCR, one row per CDR3 protein. The profile shows fewer than 800,000 distinct CDR3 sequences, around 45% of them singletons. V gave up 4 bases and J gave up 7 bases, with 16 bases separating them. The CDR3 totals 14 residues. This sequence was found in a woman aged 60-75 years in good health. This chain links TRBV12-3 or TRBV12-4 with TRBJ1-2; tentative D call: TRBD1 (5 bases). Sequencing was carried out using blood. The CDR3 coding sequence is TGTGCCAGCAGTTCCTGCCAGGGAGCTGTTGGCTACACCTTC. This codes for CASSSCQGAVGYTF.